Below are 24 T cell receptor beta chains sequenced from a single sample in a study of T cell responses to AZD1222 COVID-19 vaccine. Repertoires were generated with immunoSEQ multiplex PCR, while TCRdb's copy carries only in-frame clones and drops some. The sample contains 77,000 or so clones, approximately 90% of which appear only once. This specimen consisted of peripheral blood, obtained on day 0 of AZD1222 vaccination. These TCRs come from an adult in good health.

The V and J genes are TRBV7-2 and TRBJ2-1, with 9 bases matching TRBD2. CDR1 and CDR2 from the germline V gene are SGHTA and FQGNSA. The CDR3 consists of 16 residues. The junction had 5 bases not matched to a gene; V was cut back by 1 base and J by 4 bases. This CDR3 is CASSLDRLADYNEQFF. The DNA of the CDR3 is TGTGCCAGCAGCTTAGATAGACTAGCGGATTACAATGAGCAGTTCTTC. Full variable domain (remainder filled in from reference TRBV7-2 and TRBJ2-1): GAGVSQSPSNKVTEKGKDVELRCDPISGHTALYWYRQSLGQGLEFLIYFQGNSAPDKSGLPSDRFSAERTGGSVSTLTIQRTQQEDSAVYLCASSLDRLADYNEQFFGPGTRLTVL.

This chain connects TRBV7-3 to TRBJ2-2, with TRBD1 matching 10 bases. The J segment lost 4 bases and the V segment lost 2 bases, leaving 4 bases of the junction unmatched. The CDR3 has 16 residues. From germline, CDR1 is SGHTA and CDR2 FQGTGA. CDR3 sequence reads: CASSLFGQGGTGELFF. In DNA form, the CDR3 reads TGTGCCAGCAGCTTATTCGGACAGGGGGGCACCGGGGAGCTGTTTTTT.

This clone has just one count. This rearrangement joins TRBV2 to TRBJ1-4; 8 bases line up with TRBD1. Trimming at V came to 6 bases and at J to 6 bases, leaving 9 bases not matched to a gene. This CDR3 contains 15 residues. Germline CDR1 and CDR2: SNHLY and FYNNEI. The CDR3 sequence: CASRDDRGGHEKLFF. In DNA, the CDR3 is TGTGCCAGCAGGGACGACAGGGGAGGTCATGAAAAACTGTTTTTT.

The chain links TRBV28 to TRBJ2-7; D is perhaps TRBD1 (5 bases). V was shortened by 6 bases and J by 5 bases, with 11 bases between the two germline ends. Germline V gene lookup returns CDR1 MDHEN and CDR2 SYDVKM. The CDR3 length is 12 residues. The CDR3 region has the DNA TGTGCCAGCAGGCGGACAACGAACGAGCAGTACTTC. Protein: CASRRTTNEQYF.

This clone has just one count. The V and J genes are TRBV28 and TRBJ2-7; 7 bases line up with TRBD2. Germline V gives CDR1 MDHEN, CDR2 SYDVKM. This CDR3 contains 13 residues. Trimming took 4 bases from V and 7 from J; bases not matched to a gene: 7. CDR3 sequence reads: CASSSGGLWEQYF. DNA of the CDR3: TGTGCCAGCAGTTCGGGGGGACTATGGGAGCAGTACTTC.

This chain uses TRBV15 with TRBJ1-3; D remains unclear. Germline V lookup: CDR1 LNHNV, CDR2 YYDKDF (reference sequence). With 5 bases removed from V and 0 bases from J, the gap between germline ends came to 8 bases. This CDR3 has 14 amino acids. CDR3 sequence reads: CATSLDYSGNTIYF. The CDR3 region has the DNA TGTGCCACCAGCTTGGACTACTCTGGAAACACCATATATTTT.

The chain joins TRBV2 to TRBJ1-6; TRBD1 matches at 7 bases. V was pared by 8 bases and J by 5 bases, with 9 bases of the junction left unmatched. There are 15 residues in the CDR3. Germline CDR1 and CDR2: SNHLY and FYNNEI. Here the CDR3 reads CASGKGAQHNSPLHF. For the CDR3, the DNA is TGTGCCAGCGGTAAGGGGGCTCAACATAATTCACCCCTCCACTTT.

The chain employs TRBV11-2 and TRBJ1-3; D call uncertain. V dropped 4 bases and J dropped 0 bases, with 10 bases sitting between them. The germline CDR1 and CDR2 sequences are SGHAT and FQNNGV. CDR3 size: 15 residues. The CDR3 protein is CASSSGGSSGNTIYF. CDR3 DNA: TGTGCCAGCAGCTCGGGTGGAAGCTCTGGAAACACCATATATTTT.

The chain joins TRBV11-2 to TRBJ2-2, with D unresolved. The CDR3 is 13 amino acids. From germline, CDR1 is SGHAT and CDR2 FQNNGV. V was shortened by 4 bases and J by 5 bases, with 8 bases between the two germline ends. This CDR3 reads CASSSTGTGELFF. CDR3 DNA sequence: TGTGCCAGCAGCTCAACTGGTACCGGGGAGCTGTTTTTT.

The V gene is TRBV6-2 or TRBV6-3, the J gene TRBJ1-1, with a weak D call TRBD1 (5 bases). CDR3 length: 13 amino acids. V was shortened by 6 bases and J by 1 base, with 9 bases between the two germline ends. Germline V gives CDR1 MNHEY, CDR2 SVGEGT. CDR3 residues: CASSRGGNTEAFF. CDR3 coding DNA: TGTGCCAGCAGCCGGGGGGGGAACACTGAAGCTTTCTTT.

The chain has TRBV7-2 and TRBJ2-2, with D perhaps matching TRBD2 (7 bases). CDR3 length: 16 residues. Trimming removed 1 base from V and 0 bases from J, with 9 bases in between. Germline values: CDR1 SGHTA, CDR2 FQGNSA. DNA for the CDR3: TGTGCCAGCAGCTTAGAGGGGGGGTCGAACACCGGGGAGCTGTTTTTT. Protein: CASSLEGGSNTGELFF.

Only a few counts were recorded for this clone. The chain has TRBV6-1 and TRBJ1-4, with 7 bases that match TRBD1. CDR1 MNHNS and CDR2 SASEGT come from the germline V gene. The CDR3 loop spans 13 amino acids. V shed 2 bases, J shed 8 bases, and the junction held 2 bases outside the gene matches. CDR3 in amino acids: CASSETQGEKLFF. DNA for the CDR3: TGTGCCAGCAGTGAAACACAGGGGGAAAAACTGTTTTTT.

The CDR3: CASSLAGAQPQHF. The CDR3 DNA reads TGTGCCAGCAGTTTAGCGGGGGCACAGCCCCAGCATTTT. V gene TRBV12-3 or TRBV12-4 combines with J gene TRBJ1-5, with D possibly matching TRBD1 (6 bases). V was trimmed by 0 bases and J by 7 bases, leaving 7 bases between them. The CDR3 is 13 residues long.

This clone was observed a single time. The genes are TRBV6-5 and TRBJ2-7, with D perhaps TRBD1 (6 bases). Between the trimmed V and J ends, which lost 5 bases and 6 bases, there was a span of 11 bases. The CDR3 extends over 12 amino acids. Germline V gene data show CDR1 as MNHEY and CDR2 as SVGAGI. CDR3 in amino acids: CASSTTGSEQYF. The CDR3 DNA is TGTGCCAGCAGTACCACAGGGTCCGAGCAGTACTTC.

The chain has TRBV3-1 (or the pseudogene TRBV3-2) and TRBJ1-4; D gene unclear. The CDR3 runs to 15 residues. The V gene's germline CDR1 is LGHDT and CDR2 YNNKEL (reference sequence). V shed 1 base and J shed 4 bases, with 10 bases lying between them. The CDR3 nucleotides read TGTGCCAGCAGCCAAGGGGTGGTCAGTAATGAAAAACTGTTTTTT. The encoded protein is CASSQGVVSNEKLFF.

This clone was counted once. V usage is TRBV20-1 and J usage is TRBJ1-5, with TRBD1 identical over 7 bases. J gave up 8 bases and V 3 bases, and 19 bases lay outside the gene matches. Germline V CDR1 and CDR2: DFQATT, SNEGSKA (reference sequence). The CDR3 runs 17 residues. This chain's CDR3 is CSASQPRGTASGEPQHF. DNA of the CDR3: TGCAGTGCTAGTCAACCGCGCGGGACAGCCTCCGGGGAGCCCCAGCATTTT.

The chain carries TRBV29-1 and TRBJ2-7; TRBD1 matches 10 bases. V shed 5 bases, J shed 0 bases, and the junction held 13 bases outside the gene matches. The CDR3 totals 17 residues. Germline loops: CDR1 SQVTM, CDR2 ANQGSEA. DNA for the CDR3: TGCAGCGTTAGGGACCCGGGACAGGGGCCGTACTCCTACGAGCAGTACTTC. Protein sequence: CSVRDPGQGPYSYEQYF.

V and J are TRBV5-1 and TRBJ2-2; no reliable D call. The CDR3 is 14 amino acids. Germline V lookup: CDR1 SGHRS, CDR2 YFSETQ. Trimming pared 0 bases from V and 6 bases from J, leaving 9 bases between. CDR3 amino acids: CASSLERIPGELFF. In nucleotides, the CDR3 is TGCGCCAGCAGCTTGGAGCGTATACCCGGGGAGCTGTTTTTT.

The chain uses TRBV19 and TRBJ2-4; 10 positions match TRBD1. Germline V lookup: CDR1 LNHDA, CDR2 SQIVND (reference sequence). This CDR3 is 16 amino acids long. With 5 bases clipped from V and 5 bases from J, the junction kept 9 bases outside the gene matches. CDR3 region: CASSPILGQGQNIQYF. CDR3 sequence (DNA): TGTGCCAGTAGTCCGATATTGGGACAGGGGCAAAACATTCAGTACTTC.

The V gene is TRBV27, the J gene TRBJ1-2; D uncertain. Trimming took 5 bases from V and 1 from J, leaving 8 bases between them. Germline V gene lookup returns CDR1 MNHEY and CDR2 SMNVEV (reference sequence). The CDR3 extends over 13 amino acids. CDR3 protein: CASSPGLNYGYTF. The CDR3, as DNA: TGTGCCAGCAGTCCGGGTCTTAACTATGGCTACACCTTC.

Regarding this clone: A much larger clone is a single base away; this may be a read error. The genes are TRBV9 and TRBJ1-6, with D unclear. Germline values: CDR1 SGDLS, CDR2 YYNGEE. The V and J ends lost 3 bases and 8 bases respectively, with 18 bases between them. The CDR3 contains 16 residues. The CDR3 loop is CASSARSAGGDSPLHF. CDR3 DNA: TGTGCCAGCAGCGCCCGCAGCGCGGGCGGCGATTCACCCCTCCACTTT.

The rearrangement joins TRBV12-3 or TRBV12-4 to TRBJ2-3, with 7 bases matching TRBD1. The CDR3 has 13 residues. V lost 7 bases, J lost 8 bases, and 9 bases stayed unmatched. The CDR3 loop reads CASKSGTDSTQYF. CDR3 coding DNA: TGTGCCAGCAAATCGGGGACAGACTCTACGCAGTATTTT.

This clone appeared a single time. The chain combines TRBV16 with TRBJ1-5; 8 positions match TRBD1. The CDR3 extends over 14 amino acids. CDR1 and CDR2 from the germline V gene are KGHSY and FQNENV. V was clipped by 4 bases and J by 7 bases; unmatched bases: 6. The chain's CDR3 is CASSRGQGKQPQHF. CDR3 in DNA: TGTGCCAGCAGCCGCGGACAGGGTAAGCAGCCCCAGCATTTT.

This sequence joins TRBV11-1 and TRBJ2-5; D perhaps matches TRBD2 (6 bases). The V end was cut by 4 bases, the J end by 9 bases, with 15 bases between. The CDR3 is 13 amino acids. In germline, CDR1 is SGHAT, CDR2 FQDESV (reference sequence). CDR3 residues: CASSYTVTGAQYF. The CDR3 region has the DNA TGTGCCAGCAGCTACACGGTTACGGGGGCCCAGTACTTC.